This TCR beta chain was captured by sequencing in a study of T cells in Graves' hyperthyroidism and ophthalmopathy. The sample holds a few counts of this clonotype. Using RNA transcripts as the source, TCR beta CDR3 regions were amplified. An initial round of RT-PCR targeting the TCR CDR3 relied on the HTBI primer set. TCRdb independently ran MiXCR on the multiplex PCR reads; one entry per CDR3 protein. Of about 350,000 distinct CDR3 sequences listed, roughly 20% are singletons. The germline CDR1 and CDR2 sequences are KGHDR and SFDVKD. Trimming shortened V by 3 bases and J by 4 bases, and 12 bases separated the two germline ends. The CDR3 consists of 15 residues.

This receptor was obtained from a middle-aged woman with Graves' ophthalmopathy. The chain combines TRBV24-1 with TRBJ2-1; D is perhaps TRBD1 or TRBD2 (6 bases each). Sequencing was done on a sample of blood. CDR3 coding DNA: TGTGCCACCAGTGATCCAGGGGACTTATACAATGAGCAGTTCTTC. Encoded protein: CATSDPGDLYNEQFF.